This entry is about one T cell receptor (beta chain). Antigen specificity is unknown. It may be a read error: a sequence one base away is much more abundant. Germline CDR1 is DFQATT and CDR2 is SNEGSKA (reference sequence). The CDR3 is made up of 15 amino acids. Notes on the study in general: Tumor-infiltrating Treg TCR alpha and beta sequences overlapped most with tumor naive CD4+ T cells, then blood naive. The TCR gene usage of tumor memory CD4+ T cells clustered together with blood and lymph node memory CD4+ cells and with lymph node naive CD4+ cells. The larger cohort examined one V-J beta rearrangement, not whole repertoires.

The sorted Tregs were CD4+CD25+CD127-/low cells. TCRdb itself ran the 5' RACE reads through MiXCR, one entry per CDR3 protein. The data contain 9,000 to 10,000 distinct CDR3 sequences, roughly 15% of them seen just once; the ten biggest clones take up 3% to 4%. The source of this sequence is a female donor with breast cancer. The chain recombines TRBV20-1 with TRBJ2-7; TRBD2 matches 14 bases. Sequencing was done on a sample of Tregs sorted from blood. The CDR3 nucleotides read TGCAGGGCTAGAGATGGGACTAGCGGGGGAGGTGAGCAGTACTTC. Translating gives CRARDGTSGGGEQYF.